This note documents a single T cell receptor (beta chain) sequence. This sample is drawn from a study of blood T cell repertoires in COVID-19. Study context: Acute and convalescent COVID-19 specimens originated in the United States, Italy and Spain. T cells, B-cell-depleted T cells, or PBMCs supplied cDNA or gDNA.

Authors' analysis steps: The assay estimated nucleated cells by amplifying reference gene primers. TCRdb's copy holds only in-frame clones and misses some; the assay was immunoSEQ multiplex PCR. The V and J calls and clone size are taken from that table; D and trimming were inferred from the DNA. Here the sample spans fewer than 250,000 clones, over 90% being singletons. The germline V gene encodes CDR1 ENHRY and CDR2 SYGVKD. CDR3 length: 16 residues. V was shortened by 2 bases and J by 6 bases, with 16 bases between the two germline ends. This clonotype was obtained from a man between 25 and 39 years old with COVID-19, enrolled during active disease. This chain links TRBV10-3 with TRBJ2-2; TRBD2 is a possible D gene (6 bases). What was sequenced was peripheral blood. This CDR3 reads CAISEAEGSIPGELFF. CDR3 DNA sequence: TGTGCCATCAGTGAGGCGGAGGGAAGCATTCCCGGGGAGCTGTTTTTT.